This T cell receptor beta chain was observed in a study of T cell responses to AZD1222 COVID-19 vaccine. Clones were read by immunoSEQ multiplex PCR, and TCRdb kept only the in-frame ones, dropping some. The sample has roughly 67,000 clones, about 80% seen once. Deletions cut 3 bases from V and 1 base from J, with 6 bases between. The CDR3 sequence is 13 residues long. The germline V gene has CDR1 KGHSH and CDR2 LQKENI. A remark on this clone: The antigen remains unidentified.

Study conclusions and caveats: Among those given AZD1222, only five to seven were seropositive at baseline. White British people made up most donors, females outnumbered males, and clonal diversity was possibly underestimated. Close to half of spike-specific TCRs reportedly recognize unmutated variant regions. Repertoires were obtained only post-peak T cell response.

The receptor comes from an adult in good health. This chain uses TRBV18 with TRBJ1-1, with D unclear. Sequenced material: peripheral blood, taken on day 0 of AZD1222 vaccination. The CDR3 is CASSPRWNTEAFF. CDR3 in DNA: TGTGCCAGCTCACCTAGGTGGAACACTGAAGCTTTCTTT.